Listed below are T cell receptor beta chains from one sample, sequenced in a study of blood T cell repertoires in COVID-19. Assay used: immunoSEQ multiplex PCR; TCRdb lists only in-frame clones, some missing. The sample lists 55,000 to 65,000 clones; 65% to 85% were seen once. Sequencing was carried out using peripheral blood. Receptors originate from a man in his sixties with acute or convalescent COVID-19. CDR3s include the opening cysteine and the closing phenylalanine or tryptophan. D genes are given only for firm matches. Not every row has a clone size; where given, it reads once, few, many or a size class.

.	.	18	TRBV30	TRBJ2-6	CAWSTLRGVPSGANVLTF	TGTGCCTGGAGTACCCTCAGGGGGGTCCCCTCTGGGGCCAACGTCCTGACTTTC
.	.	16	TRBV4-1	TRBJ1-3	CASSRILAGTGNTIYF	TGCGCCAGCAGCCGCATTTTGGCAGGGACTGGAAACACCATATATTTT
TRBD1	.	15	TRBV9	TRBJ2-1	CASSVDRGPYNEQFF	TGTGCCAGCAGCGTAGACAGGGGGCCATACAATGAGCAGTTCTTC
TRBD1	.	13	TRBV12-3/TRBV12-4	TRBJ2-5	CASSPDREETQYF	TGTGCCAGCAGTCCGGACAGGGAGGAGACCCAGTACTTC
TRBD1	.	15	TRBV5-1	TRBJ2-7	CASSGDRAALGEQYF	TGCGCCAGCAGCGGGGACAGGGCCGCGTTAGGCGAGCAGTACTTC
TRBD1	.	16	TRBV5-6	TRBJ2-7	CASSLATGVSVSEQYF	TGTGCCAGCAGCTTGGCGACAGGGGTCAGCGTTAGCGAGCAGTACTTC
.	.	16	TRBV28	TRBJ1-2	CASSPTGPRTNYGYTF	TGTGCCAGCAGTCCAACAGGGCCGAGAACTAACTATGGCTACACCTTC
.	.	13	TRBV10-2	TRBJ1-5	CASSLTGDQPQHF	TGCGCCAGCAGTCTGACGGGGGATCAGCCCCAGCATTTT
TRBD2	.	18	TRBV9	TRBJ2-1	CASSVGASGGSSYNEQFF	TGTGCCAGCAGCGTAGGGGCTAGCGGGGGGAGCTCCTACAATGAGCAGTTCTTC
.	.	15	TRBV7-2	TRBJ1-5	CASSLGGRVNSAQHF	TGTGCCAGCAGCTTAGGAGGGAGGGTCAATAGCGCCCAGCATTTT
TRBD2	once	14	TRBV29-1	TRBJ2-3	CSAELAGEGDTQYF	TGCAGCGCTGAACTAGCGGGGGAAGGAGATACGCAGTATTTT
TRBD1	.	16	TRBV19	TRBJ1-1	CASSGSTGLMNTEAFF	TGTGCCAGTAGTGGTTCGACAGGGCTCATGAACACTGAAGCTTTCTTT
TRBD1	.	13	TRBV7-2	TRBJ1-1	CASGQVGDTEAFF	TGTGCCAGCGGACAGGTCGGTGACACTGAAGCTTTCTTT
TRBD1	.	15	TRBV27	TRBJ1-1	CASSIPGQGKTEAFF	TGTGCCAGCAGCATTCCGGGACAGGGGAAGACTGAAGCTTTCTTT
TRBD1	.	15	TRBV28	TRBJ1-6	CASSSPGQGNSPLHF	TGTGCCAGCAGTTCCCCCGGACAGGGAAATTCACCCCTCCACTTT
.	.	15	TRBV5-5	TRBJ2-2	CASSFSYPGTGELFF	TGTGCCAGCAGCTTTTCCTACCCCGGCACCGGGGAGCTGTTTTTT
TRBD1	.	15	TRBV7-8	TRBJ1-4	CASSGRQGLNEKLFF	TGTGCCAGCAGCGGCCGACAGGGATTAAATGAAAAACTGTTTTTT
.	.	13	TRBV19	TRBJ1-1	CATRRQPNTEAFF	TGTGCCACAAGACGACAGCCCAACACTGAAGCTTTCTTT
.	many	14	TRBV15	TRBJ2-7	CATSRDVTGDEQYF	TGTGCCACCAGCAGGGACGTAACAGGCGACGAGCAGTACTTC
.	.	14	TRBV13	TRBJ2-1	CASSSRQGGNEQFF	TGTGCCAGCAGCTCTAGACAGGGAGGCAATGAGCAGTTCTTC
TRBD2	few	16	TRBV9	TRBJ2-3	CASSVRSSGVGDTQYF	TGTGCCAGCAGCGTAAGGTCTAGCGGGGTCGGAGATACGCAGTATTTT
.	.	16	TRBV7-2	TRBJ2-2	CASSLVGGFNTGELFF	TGTGCCAGCAGCTTAGTTGGGGGGTTTAACACCGGGGAGCTGTTTTTT
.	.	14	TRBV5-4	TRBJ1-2	CASSLGGRFGGYTF	TGTGCCAGCAGCTTGGGGGGCAGGTTTGGAGGCTACACCTTC
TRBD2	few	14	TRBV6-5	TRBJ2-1	CASSQTWGGSEQFF	TGTGCCAGCAGTCAGACCTGGGGGGGGAGTGAGCAGTTCTTC
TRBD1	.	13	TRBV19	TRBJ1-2	CASSLKGAYGYTF	TGTGCCAGTAGTTTGAAGGGGGCGTATGGCTACACCTTC
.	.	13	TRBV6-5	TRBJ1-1	CASSYDSDSEAFF	TGTGCCAGCAGTTACGACAGCGACTCTGAAGCTTTCTTT
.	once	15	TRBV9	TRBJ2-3	CASSVGTGWTDTQYF	TGTGCCAGCAGCGTCGGTACAGGGTGGACAGATACGCAGTATTTT
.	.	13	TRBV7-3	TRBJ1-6	CASSLRQGAPLHF	TGTGCCAGCAGCTTAAGACAAGGGGCACCCCTCCACTTT
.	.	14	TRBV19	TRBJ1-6	CASTFGAYNSPLHF	TGTGCCAGCACGTTCGGAGCATATAATTCACCCCTCCACTTT
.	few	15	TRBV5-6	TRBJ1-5	CASSSSGQIYQPQHF	TGTGCCAGCAGCTCTTCGGGACAAATCTATCAGCCCCAGCATTTT
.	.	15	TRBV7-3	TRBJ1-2	CASSLSGPGNDGYTF	TGTGCCAGCAGCTTAAGCGGTCCAGGGAACGACGGCTACACCTTC
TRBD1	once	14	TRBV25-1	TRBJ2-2	CASRRDRGTGELFF	TGTGCCAGCAGACGGGACAGGGGAACCGGGGAGCTGTTTTTT
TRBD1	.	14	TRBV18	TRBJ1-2	CASSPRQGGEGYTF	TGTGCCAGCTCACCACGACAGGGGGGGGAAGGCTACACCTTC
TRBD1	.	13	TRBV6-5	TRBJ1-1	CASIRQGSTEAFF	TGTGCCAGCATTCGACAGGGTTCCACTGAAGCTTTCTTT
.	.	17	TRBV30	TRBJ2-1	CAWRSVVGGGSYNEQFF	TGTGCCTGGAGATCGGTGGTGGGGGGAGGTTCCTACAATGAGCAGTTCTTC
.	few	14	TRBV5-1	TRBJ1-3	CASSLAGDGNTIYF	TGCGCCAGCAGCTTGGCAGGGGACGGAAACACCATATATTTT
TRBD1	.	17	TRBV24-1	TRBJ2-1	CATSGLTGTGGRYEQFF	TGTGCCACCAGTGGCTTGACCGGGACAGGGGGCAGGTATGAGCAGTTCTTC
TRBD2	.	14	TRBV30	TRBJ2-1	CAWTSGGSYNEQFF	TGTGCCTGGACTAGCGGGGGTTCCTACAATGAGCAGTTCTTC
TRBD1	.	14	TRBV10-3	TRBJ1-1	CASLTGPVNTEAFF	TGTGCCTCCTTGACAGGGCCAGTGAACACTGAAGCTTTCTTT
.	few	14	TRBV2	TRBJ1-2	CASSEEGGYYGYTF	TGTGCCAGCAGTGAAGAGGGGGGGTACTATGGCTACACCTTC
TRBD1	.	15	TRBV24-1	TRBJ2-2	CATSSAGGNTGELFF	TGTGCCACCAGTAGCGCAGGGGGGAACACCGGGGAGCTGTTTTTT
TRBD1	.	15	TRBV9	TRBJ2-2	CASSKGQGYTGELFF	TGTGCCAGCAGCAAGGGACAGGGGTACACCGGGGAGCTGTTTTTT
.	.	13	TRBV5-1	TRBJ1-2	CASSLGQINGYTF	TGCGCCAGCAGCTTGGGACAGATCAATGGCTACACCTTC
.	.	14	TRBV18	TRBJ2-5	CASSPSRGGETQYF	TGTGCCAGCTCACCATCCAGGGGAGGGGAGACCCAGTACTTC
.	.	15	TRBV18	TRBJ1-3	CASSPRGDSGNTIYF	TGTGCCAGCTCACCACGGGGGGATTCTGGAAACACCATATATTTT
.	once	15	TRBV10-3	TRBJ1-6	CAISENGFYNSPLHF	TGTGCCATCAGTGAGAACGGGTTCTATAATTCACCCCTCCACTTT
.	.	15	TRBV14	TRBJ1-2	CASSQGRGNFYGYTF	TGTGCCAGCAGCCAGGGGAGGGGGAACTTCTATGGCTACACCTTC
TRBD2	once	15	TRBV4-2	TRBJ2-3	CASSQSGGGADTQYF	TGTGCCAGCAGCCAAAGCGGGGGAGGTGCAGATACGCAGTATTTT
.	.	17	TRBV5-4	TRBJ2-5	CASSPPLGRGNGETQYF	TGTGCCAGCAGCCCACCTCTTGGCAGGGGAAATGGAGAGACCCAGTACTTC
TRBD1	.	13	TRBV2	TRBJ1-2	CASSVTGGDGYTF	TGTGCCAGCAGCGTAACAGGGGGAGATGGCTACACCTTC
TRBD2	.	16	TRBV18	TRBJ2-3	CASSPTVGGVTDTQYF	TGTGCCAGCTCACCGACAGTCGGGGGGGTCACAGATACGCAGTATTTT
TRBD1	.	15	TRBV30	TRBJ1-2	CAWSVKGTGQSGYTF	TGTGCCTGGAGTGTAAAGGGGACAGGGCAGAGTGGCTACACCTTC
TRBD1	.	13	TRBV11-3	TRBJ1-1	CASSLGQGTEAFF	TGTGCCAGCAGCTTAGGACAGGGAACTGAAGCTTTCTTT
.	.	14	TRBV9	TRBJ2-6	CASSVGLGANVLTF	TGTGCCAGCAGCGTAGGACTTGGGGCCAACGTCCTGACTTTC